A single sample gave rise to the 23 T cell receptor beta chains below, sequenced in a study of blood T cell repertoires in COVID-19. Measured with immunoSEQ multiplex PCR; TCRdb has only the in-frame clones, and not every one. The sample yields fewer than 200,000 clones, around four fifths seen once. What was sequenced was peripheral blood. The origin of the receptors is a woman over 75 with acute or convalescent COVID-19.

The J gene is TRBJ2-5, the V gene TRBV5-1; D is undetermined. Germline lookup yields CDR1 SGHRS and CDR2 YFSETQ. The CDR3 covers 15 residues. With 0 bases removed from V and 0 bases from J, the gap between germline ends came to 9 bases. The CDR3 sequence is CASSLAGNHQETQYF. CDR3 nucleotides: TGCGCCAGCAGCTTGGCGGGTAACCACCAAGAGACCCAGTACTTC.

The CDR3 sequence is CASRPNRGNEQFF. DNA for the CDR3: TGCGCCAGCAGACCAAATCGGGGTAATGAGCAGTTCTTC. The chain joins TRBV5-1 to TRBJ2-1; a weak D match, TRBD2 (5 bases). V was pared by 5 bases and J by 7 bases, with 13 bases between. Germline-derived CDR1 and CDR2 are SGHRS and YFSETQ. CDR3 length equals 13 residues.

The rearrangement links TRBV15 to TRBJ1-2; possible D gene TRBD1, 6 bases. V lost 4 bases and J lost 3, with 9 bases in between. The length of the CDR3 is 13 residues. Germline lookup yields CDR1 LNHNV and CDR2 YYDKDF (reference sequence). CDR3: CATSTRGDYGYTF. CDR3 in DNA: TGTGCCACCAGCACCAGGGGTGACTATGGCTACACCTTC. The full variable domain, with the rest looked up from reference TRBV15 and TRBJ1-2, is DAMVIQNPRYQVTQFGKPVTLSCSQTLNHNVMYWYQQKSSQAPKLLFHYYDKDFNNEADTPDNFQSRRPNTSFCFLDIRSPGLGDTAMYLCATSTRGDYGYTFGSGTRLTVV.

V gene TRBV18 combines with J gene TRBJ2-3; 11 positions match TRBD2. V lost 3 bases and J lost 2; bases outside the gene matches: 7. CDR3 length: 17 amino acids. Germline-derived CDR1 and CDR2 are KGHSH and LQKENI. The CDR3 is CASSPTRLAGTTDTQYF. CDR3 coding DNA: TGTGCCAGCTCACCGACTCGACTAGCGGGGACCACAGATACGCAGTATTTT.

The gene calls are TRBV19 and TRBJ1-1; the match to TRBD1 covers 10 bases. Germline values: CDR1 LNHDA, CDR2 SQIVND (reference sequence). V was clipped by 6 bases and J by 4 bases; unmatched bases: 8. CDR3 length equals 15 residues. For the CDR3, the DNA is TGTGCCAGTAGGGGGGACAGGGGCCGAGGCACTGAAGCTTTCTTT. Its protein product is CASRGDRGRGTEAFF.

The chain employs TRBV5-4 and TRBJ2-5; D perhaps matches TRBD2 (6 bases). The CDR3 runs 15 residues. Germline V gene data show CDR1 as SGHNT and CDR2 as YYREEE (reference sequence). Trimming removed 3 bases at V and 2 bases at J, with 14 bases between. CDR3 in DNA: TGTGCCAGCAGCTCGAAGCTGGACTATCAAGAGACCCAGTACTTC. It translates to CASSSKLDYQETQYF.

The chain employs TRBV7-8 and TRBJ2-7; 10 bases fit TRBD2. CDR3 size: 18 residues. After removal of 0 bases from V and 6 bases from J, the junction contained 14 bases not matched to a gene. Germline assignment: CDR1 SGHVS and CDR2 FQNEAQ. The CDR3 DNA reads TGTGCCAGCAGCTTAGCGTATGGGACTAGCGCTTTGGTCGCCGAGCAGTACTTC. Amino acids: CASSLAYGTSALVAEQYF.

J is TRBJ2-5 and V is TRBV19; tentatively, D is TRBD1 (5 bases). Trimming removed 8 bases from V and 2 bases from J, with 18 bases in between. The CDR3 has 15 residues. From germline, CDR1 is LNHDA and CDR2 SQIVND (reference sequence). CDR3 sequence: CASATRSGQQETQYF. The CDR3 DNA is TGTGCCAGTGCAACCCGCTCAGGGCAACAAGAGACCCAGTACTTC.

This clone was recorded a few times. V gene TRBV19 combines with J gene TRBJ1-1; the match to TRBD1 covers 11 bases. Unmatched junction bases numbered 9, after V lost 6 bases and J lost 6 bases. Per germline, CDR1 LNHDA and CDR2 SQIVND (reference sequence). The CDR3 length is 15 residues. The CDR3 sequence: CASRSGTGGFAEAFF. CDR3 nucleotide sequence: TGTGCCAGTAGAAGCGGGACAGGGGGATTCGCTGAAGCTTTCTTT.

The chain is built from TRBV19 and TRBJ1-5; 7 bases map to TRBD1. V gave up 5 bases and J gave up 5 bases; unmatched junction bases: 3. Per germline, CDR1 LNHDA and CDR2 SQIVND (reference sequence). The CDR3 is 13 residues long. The CDR3 bases are TGTGCCAGTAGTTGGGACAGCCATCAGCCCCAGCATTTT. Translation gives CASSWDSHQPQHF.

This rearrangement joins TRBV4-2 to TRBJ1-3; 10 bases line up with TRBD1. CDR1 and CDR2 (germline): LGHNA, YNFKEQ. J gave up 2 bases and V 5 bases, and 12 bases lay outside the gene matches. There are 18 residues in the CDR3. The CDR3 here is CASSLHTEGQGAGNTIYF. The CDR3 DNA reads TGTGCCAGCAGCTTACACACCGAAGGACAGGGGGCTGGAAACACCATATATTTT.

The chain carries TRBV6-1 and TRBJ2-7, with 7 bases aligning to TRBD1. The CDR3 is made up of 17 amino acids. Germline loops: CDR1 MNHNS, CDR2 SASEGT. Trimming removed 4 bases from V and 3 bases from J; junction bases left unmatched: 15. CDR3 protein: CASSGPGQKQNYYEQYF. CDR3 bases: TGTGCCAGCAGTGGGCCGGGACAGAAGCAAAATTACTACGAGCAGTACTTC.

This clone has just a few counts. V is TRBV5-1 and J is TRBJ2-3; D call uncertain. V was pared by 4 bases and J by 5 bases, with 8 bases between. CDR1 and CDR2 (germline): SGHRS, YFSETQ. This CDR3 has 12 amino acids. DNA of the CDR3: TGCGCCAGCAGCCAAGATAGAGATACGCAGTATTTT. Translating it yields CASSQDRDTQYF.

This clone showed up just once. The genes are TRBV2 and TRBJ2-2; 7 bases match TRBD1. This CDR3 region has 14 residues. J gave up 1 base and V 6 bases, and 2 bases lay outside the gene matches. CDR1 and CDR2 (germline): SNHLY, FYNNEI. The CDR3 bases are TGTGCCAGCAGAGGACAGGTGAACACCGGGGAGCTGTTTTTT. Encoded protein: CASRGQVNTGELFF.

This clone was detected only once. This chain joins TRBV10-3 and TRBJ1-3; possibly TRBD1 for D (6 bases). The length of the CDR3 is 15 residues. Germline V gene data show CDR1 as ENHRY and CDR2 as SYGVKD. The germline V and J ends were trimmed by 6 bases and 0 bases, with 12 bases remaining between them. The CDR3 sequence: CAIRSRDNSGNTIYF. CDR3 nucleotides: TGTGCCATCAGATCTCGGGACAACTCTGGAAACACCATATATTTT.

This clone came up once. The CDR3 coding sequence is TGTGCCAGTAGTATAGATGGTGCGGGAGGGAGGGAGACCCAGTACTTC. Translating gives CASSIDGAGGRETQYF. The chain combines TRBV19 with TRBJ2-5; 9 bases are shared with TRBD2. CDR3 length equals 16 residues. Trimming cost V 0 bases and J 5 bases; bases outside gene matches: 7. The germline gives CDR1 LNHDA, CDR2 SQIVND (reference sequence).

This clone was counted between two and nine times. The CDR3 here is CASREILGGGETQYF. CDR3 sequence (DNA): TGTGCCAGCAGGGAGATTCTCGGGGGAGGAGAGACCCAGTACTTC. This chain uses TRBV2 with TRBJ2-5; perhaps TRBD2 as D (6 bases). Germline V gene sequence: CDR1 SNHLY, CDR2 FYNNEI. V lost 6 bases and J 4 bases, leaving 18 bases between the germline ends. This CDR3 spans 15 amino acids.

The chain combines TRBV13 with TRBJ2-3; TRBD2 matches at 10 bases. This CDR3 is 15 amino acids long. Germline trimming cut 5 bases from V and 3 bases from J; bases unmatched to any gene: 5. Looked up from germline, CDR1 is PRHDT and CDR2 is FYEKMQ (reference sequence). The DNA for the CDR3 is TGTGCCAGCAGCCACCGACTAGCGGGTACAGATACGCAGTATTTT. It translates to CASSHRLAGTDTQYF.

V is TRBV30 and J is TRBJ1-1; perhaps TRBD1 as D (6 bases). The V and J ends lost 1 base and 2 bases respectively, with 20 bases between them. From germline, CDR1 is GTSNPN and CDR2 SVGIG (reference sequence). CDR3 length: 17 amino acids. The CDR3, as DNA: TGTGCCTGGAGTGCCCCCCCGGGACAAGAGATTAACACTGAAGCTTTCTTT. The encoded protein is CAWSAPPGQEINTEAFF.

This chain connects TRBV6-5 to TRBJ2-2; 9 bases match TRBD2. The CDR3 length is 16 residues. Germline V CDR1 and CDR2: MNHEY, SVGAGI. Losses at the gene ends were 4 bases for V and 0 bases for J; bases not matched to a gene: 3. The CDR3 DNA is TGTGCCAGCAGTTCCGCTAGCGGGGCGAACACCGGGGAGCTGTTTTTT. Protein product: CASSSASGANTGELFF.

V is TRBV2 and J is TRBJ1-5; 8 nucleotides agree with TRBD1. This CDR3 region has 14 residues. The V gene's germline CDR1 is SNHLY and CDR2 FYNNEI. With 10 bases clipped from V and 1 base from J, the junction kept 6 bases outside the gene matches. The CDR3 DNA follows: TGTGCCACCAGGGGGCAGGGCAGCAATCAGCCCCAGCATTTT. Translated, it gives CATRGQGSNQPQHF.

This chain uses TRBV14 with TRBJ2-5, with a tentative D call TRBD1 (6 bases). Germline CDR1 and CDR2: SGHDN and FVKESK. This CDR3 comprises 15 residues. Trimming pared 4 bases from V and 3 bases from J, leaving 15 bases between. The CDR3 here is CASSPGTLRKETQYF. The DNA of the CDR3 is TGTGCCAGCAGCCCCGGGACACTTAGGAAAGAGACCCAGTACTTC.

This chain links TRBV9 with TRBJ1-4, with D unresolved. CDR1 is SGDLS, CDR2 YYNGEE, per germline. With 4 bases removed from V and 8 bases from J, the gap between germline ends came to 18 bases. The CDR3 sequence is 15 residues long. Here the CDR3 DNA reads TGTGCCAGCAGCCCCCGTCTCAGGCAAGGCGAAAAACTGTTTTTT. Amino acids: CASSPRLRQGEKLFF.